This TCR beta chain originates from a study of neurological immune-mediated disorders. V lost 6 bases and J lost 4, with 18 bases in between. The CDR3 contains 15 residues. In germline, CDR1 is SNHLY, CDR2 FYNNEI. TCRdb called the 5' RACE reads again in MiXCR, with one record for every CDR3 protein. The table includes fewer than 50,000 distinct CDR3 sequences, roughly 15% detected once. This clonotype was recorded at least ten times. This rearrangement joins TRBV2 to TRBJ2-5; D may be TRBD1 (7 bases). The sequencing sample was made of CD4+ T cells from blood. The TCR comes from a woman in her fifties or sixties with HTLV-1-associated myelopathy (HAM/TSP). For the CDR3, the DNA is TGTGCCAGCAGGGGAGGTACAGGGGCAGGAGAGACCCAGTACTTC. Protein sequence: CASRGGTGAGETQYF. The variable domain in full, with the rest retrieved from reference TRBV2 and TRBJ2-5, is EPEVTQTPSHQVTQMGQEVILRCVPISNHLYFYWYRQILGQKVEFLVSFYNNEISEKSEIFDDQFSVERPDGSNFTLKIRSTKLEDSAMYFCASRGGTGAGETQYFGPGTRLLVL.